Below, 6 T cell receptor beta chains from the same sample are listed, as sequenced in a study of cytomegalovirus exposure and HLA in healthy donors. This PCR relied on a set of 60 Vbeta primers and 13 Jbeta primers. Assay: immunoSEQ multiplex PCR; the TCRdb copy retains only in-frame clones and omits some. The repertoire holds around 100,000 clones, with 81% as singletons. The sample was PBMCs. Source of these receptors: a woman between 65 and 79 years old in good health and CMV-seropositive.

The CDR3 sequence: CASSLVGLAVSGDTQYF. DNA for the CDR3: TGTGCCAGCAGCTTGGTGGGACTAGCGGTTTCAGGGGATACGCAGTATTTT. The chain uses TRBV5-4 and TRBJ2-3; TRBD2 matches at 11 bases. After removal of 0 bases from V and 6 bases from J, the junction contained 9 bases not matched to a gene. In germline, CDR1 is SGHNT, CDR2 YYREEE (reference sequence). The CDR3 is 17 residues long.

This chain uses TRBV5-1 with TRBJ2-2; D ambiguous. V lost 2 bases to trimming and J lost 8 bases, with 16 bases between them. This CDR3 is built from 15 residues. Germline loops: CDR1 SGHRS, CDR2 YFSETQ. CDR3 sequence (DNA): TGCGCCAGCAGCTTTGAGCTCCCACCGAAGGGGGAGCTGTTTTTT. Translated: CASSFELPPKGELFF.

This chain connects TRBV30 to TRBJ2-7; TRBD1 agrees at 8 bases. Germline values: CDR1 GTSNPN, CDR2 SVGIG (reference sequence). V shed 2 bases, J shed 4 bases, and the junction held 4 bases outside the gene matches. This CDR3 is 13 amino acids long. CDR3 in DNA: TGTGCCTGGAGTAACGGACAGGGATACGAGCAGTACTTC. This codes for CAWSNGQGYEQYF.

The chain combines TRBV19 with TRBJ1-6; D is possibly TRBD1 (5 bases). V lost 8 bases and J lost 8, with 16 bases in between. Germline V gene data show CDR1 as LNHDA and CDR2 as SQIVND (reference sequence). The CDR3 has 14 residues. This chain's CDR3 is CASSLGGEYSPLHF. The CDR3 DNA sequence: TGTGCCAGTTCGCTGGGGGGTGAATATTCACCCCTCCACTTT.

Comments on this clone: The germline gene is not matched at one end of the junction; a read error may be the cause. The CDR3 DNA reads TGTTCCAGCAGCTTCTCGACAGAAGTAGCAGCTTTCTTT. This gives the protein CSSSFSTEVAAFF. V usage is TRBV7-9 and J usage is TRBJ1-1; TRBD1 might be the D (5 bases). Germline CDR1 is SEHNR and CDR2 is FQNEAQ (reference sequence). This CDR3 is built from 13 residues.

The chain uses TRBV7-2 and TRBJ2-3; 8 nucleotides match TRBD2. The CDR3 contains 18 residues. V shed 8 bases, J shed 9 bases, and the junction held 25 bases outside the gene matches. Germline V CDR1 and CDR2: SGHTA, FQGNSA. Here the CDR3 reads CASLFGGAGGPRGGTQYF. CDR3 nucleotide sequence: TGTGCCAGCCTATTCGGGGGGGCGGGAGGCCCTCGGGGAGGGACGCAGTATTTT.